Following are 23 T cell receptor beta chains from one sample sequenced in a study of human T cells and chemical hapten exposure. One entry per CDR3 protein results from TCRdb running MiXCR on the RACE reads. The data hold more than 250,000 distinct CDR3 sequences, with about 9% observed a single time. Time point in this sample: pre-sensitization, week 0. Treatment noted: therapeutic diphenylcyclopropenone sensitization with weekly scalp DPC. The starting material was whole blood, obtained in connection with sensitization to the hapten diphenylcyclopropenone (DPC). These receptors originate from a woman aged 40-49 years with alopecia areata. Some clones in this sample may be carry-over from other donors' samples.

This clonotype was detected many times. V gene TRBV6-2 or TRBV6-3 combines with J gene TRBJ2-7, with D perhaps TRBD2 (7 bases). CDR1 is MNHEY and CDR2 is SVGEGT in the germline V gene. This CDR3 is 15 amino acids long. Trimming stripped 2 bases from V and 3 bases from J, with 14 bases between. The CDR3 here is CASSYGGATVYEQYF. For the CDR3, the DNA is TGTGCCAGCAGTTACGGGGGGGCAACTGTCTACGAGCAGTACTTC.

This clonotype was picked up many times. This chain uses TRBV5-6 with TRBJ2-7; unclear D gene. V was clipped by 5 bases and J by 4 bases, with 22 bases between them. The CDR3 has 16 residues. CDR1 is SGHDT and CDR2 is YYEEEE in the germline V gene. The CDR3 protein is CASSSKGRFRSYEQYF. CDR3 bases: TGTGCCAGCAGTTCGAAAGGAAGATTTAGGAGTTACGAGCAGTACTTC.

V usage is TRBV7-2 and J usage is TRBJ1-1, with D maybe TRBD1 (6 bases). V lost 1 base to trimming and J lost 8 bases, with 20 bases between them. Germline CDR1 SGHTA, CDR2 FQGNSA. The CDR3 runs to 16 residues. In DNA, the CDR3 is TGTGCCAGCAGCTTAGTGGCAGGGGCCTCACCGGGCGAAGCTTTCTTT. Amino acid sequence: CASSLVAGASPGEAFF. The whole variable domain, remainder taken from reference TRBV7-2 and TRBJ1-1, is GAGVSQSPSNKVTEKGKDVELRCDPISGHTALYWYRQSLGQGLEFLIYFQGNSAPDKSGLPSDRFSAERTGGSVSTLTIQRTQQEDSAVYLCASSLVAGASPGEAFFGQGTRLTVV.

This clonotype showed up many times. The chain recombines TRBV20-1 with TRBJ1-5, with 8 bases fitting TRBD1. The CDR3 runs 14 residues. J lost 4 bases, V lost 6 bases, and 8 bases had no gene match. Germline CDR1 and CDR2: DFQATT and SNEGSKA (reference sequence). The CDR3 reads CSATDRGWNQPQHF. The CDR3 DNA follows: TGCAGTGCCACCGACAGGGGCTGGAATCAGCCCCAGCATTTT.

This clonotype has just a few counts. The chain recombines TRBV4-3 with TRBJ2-2; 9 bases fit TRBD2. The ends lost 0 bases at V and 4 bases at J; junction bases unmatched: 6. Germline CDR1 is LGHNA and CDR2 is YSLEER. This CDR3 has 17 residues. The CDR3 DNA reads TGCGCCAGCAGCCAAGATTTGGGCGGGAGGGTCACCGGGGAGCTGTTTTTT. It translates to CASSQDLGGRVTGELFF.

This clonotype was seen a handful of times. V gene TRBV12-3 or TRBV12-4 combines with J gene TRBJ2-7; 10 positions match TRBD2. Trimming at V came to 6 bases and at J to 4 bases, leaving 6 bases not matched to a gene. CDR3 size: 14 residues. CDR3 region: CASRSLAGVYEQYF. The CDR3 DNA sequence: TGTGCCAGCAGGAGCCTAGCGGGAGTGTACGAGCAGTACTTC.

In its sample, this clonotype was seen a few times. This chain joins TRBV6-5 and TRBJ2-2; 7 nucleotides match TRBD2. The CDR3 is made up of 16 amino acids. Germline V gene lookup returns CDR1 MNHEY and CDR2 SVGAGI. J lost 0 bases, V lost 2 bases, and 3 bases had no gene match. The CDR3 region has the DNA TGTGCCAGCAGTTACACGACTAGCCCGAACACCGGGGAGCTGTTTTTT. Amino acid sequence: CASSYTTSPNTGELFF.

The CDR3 nucleotides are TGTGCCAGCAGCTTAAGGACTGGGGCCAACGTCCTGACTTTC. Translated: CASSLRTGANVLTF. This sequence joins TRBV14 and TRBJ2-6; D unclear. V was shortened by 5 bases and J by 2 bases, with 7 bases between the two germline ends. This CDR3 contains 14 residues. Germline V gene data show CDR1 as SGHDN and CDR2 as FVKESK.

The V gene is TRBV29-1, the J gene TRBJ2-7, with 12 bases identical to TRBD2. The junction had 9 bases not matched to a gene; V was cut back by 0 bases and J by 6 bases. Germline lookup yields CDR1 SQVTM and CDR2 ANQGSEA. The CDR3 spans 16 residues. CDR3 nucleotides: TGCAGCGTTGAAGATCGGACCCCTAGCGGGAGGGTCGAGCAGTACTTC. Protein: CSVEDRTPSGRVEQYF.

This chain joins TRBV12-3 or TRBV12-4 and TRBJ2-1, with 7 bases identical to TRBD2. This CDR3 region has 15 residues. The V and J ends lost 6 bases and 2 bases, in that order; junction bases with no gene match: 7. The CDR3 spells CASSHTSATYNEQFF. Written as DNA, the CDR3 is TGTGCCAGCAGCCACACTAGCGCTACCTACAATGAGCAGTTCTTC.

This clonotype has just a few counts. The V call is TRBV28, the J call TRBJ2-1; TRBD1 matches at 8 bases. The junction had 13 bases not matched to a gene; V was cut back by 5 bases and J by 7 bases. The CDR3 consists of 16 residues. Germline CDR1 MDHEN, CDR2 SYDVKM. CDR3 protein: CASSLPGQAKGNEQFF. The CDR3 DNA is TGTGCCAGCAGTCTACCGGGACAGGCCAAGGGGAATGAGCAGTTCTTC.

Many counts were recorded for this clonotype. The chain combines TRBV10-3 with TRBJ1-1, with D possibly being TRBD1 (5 bases). The CDR3 length is 14 residues. The V gene lost 3 bases and the J gene lost 5 bases, with 13 bases spanning the gap. The germline CDR1 and CDR2 sequences are ENHRY and SYGVKD. The CDR3 nucleotides read TGTGCCATCAGTGACCACGGGGGTCGGACTGAAGCTTTCTTT. Translation gives CAISDHGGRTEAFF.

For this clonotype: A read error is possible here, since a much larger clone lies one base away. J is TRBJ1-4 and V is TRBV29-1; D is unresolved. CDR3 length equals 13 residues. Germline loops: CDR1 SQVTM, CDR2 ANQGSEA. Trimming stripped 7 bases from V and 10 bases from J, with 19 bases between. The CDR3 reads CSGSDVVVGKLFF. In nucleotides, the CDR3 is TGCAGCGGTAGTGATGTGGTTGTGGGAAAACTGTTTTTT.

This chain uses TRBV23-1 with TRBJ1-4; D is perhaps TRBD1 (5 bases). TRBV23-1 is an ORF, and what it does is uncertain. The CDR3 is 14 amino acids. With 7 bases removed from V and 6 bases from J, the gap between germline ends came to 15 bases. CDR3 protein: CASMTGTGDEKLFF. Here the CDR3 DNA reads TGCGCCAGCATGACCGGGACCGGGGATGAAAAACTGTTTTTT.

The chain carries TRBV10-3 and TRBJ2-7, with a tentative D call TRBD1 (6 bases). Trimming stripped 1 base from V and 3 bases from J, with 13 bases between. Germline V gene lookup returns CDR1 ENHRY and CDR2 SYGVKD. The CDR3 totals 15 residues. The CDR3 nucleotides read TGTGCCATCAGTGAGTACCGGGACATCAACTACGAGCAGTACTTC. It translates to CAISEYRDINYEQYF.

The chain uses TRBV28 and TRBJ1-5; the D is unclear. The CDR3 is 15 residues long. Germline CDR1 is MDHEN and CDR2 is SYDVKM. The V end lost 2 bases, the J end lost 0 bases, and 8 bases lay between the germline ends. CDR3 DNA: TGTGCCAGCAGTTTAACCGGAAGTAGCAATCAGCCCCAGCATTTT. Translating it yields CASSLTGSSNQPQHF.

A few counts support this clonotype. CDR3 region: CSARREYTEAFF. DNA for the CDR3: TGCAGTGCTAGAAGGGAATACACTGAAGCTTTCTTT. The V gene is TRBV20-1, the J gene TRBJ1-1; no definite D call. Trimming removed 2 bases at V and 3 bases at J, with 7 bases between. The CDR3 loop spans 12 amino acids. CDR1 and CDR2 from the germline V gene are DFQATT and SNEGSKA (reference sequence).

The V gene is TRBV7-2, the J gene TRBJ2-3; 8 bases are shared with TRBD2. V gave up 4 bases and J gave up 13 bases; unmatched junction bases: 10. Germline CDR1 reads SGHTA; CDR2 reads FQGNSA. This CDR3 spans 13 amino acids. The CDR3 region is CASSSNSGTREYF. CDR3 bases: TGTGCCAGCAGCTCGAATTCCGGGACTAGGGAGTATTTT.

This clonotype has only a few counts. The chain joins TRBV6-5 to TRBJ2-7; D tentatively fits TRBD1 or TRBD2 (5 bases each). The CDR3 totals 18 residues. Germline CDR1 reads MNHEY; CDR2 reads SVGAGI. V lost 1 base and J 7 bases, leaving 26 bases between the germline ends. The CDR3 nucleotides are TGTGCCAGCAGTTACTACCGGGACGGAATTACCTACCGGCGTGAGCAGTACTTC. Translated, it gives CASSYYRDGITYRREQYF.

The chain couples TRBV6-5 to TRBJ2-3, with TRBD1 matching over 8 bases. Germline CDR1 is MNHEY and CDR2 is SVGAGI. CDR3 length: 15 amino acids. Unmatched junction bases numbered 6, after V lost 6 bases and J lost 1 base. CDR3 bases: TGTGCCAGCAGAAACAGGGGGTCTGGCACAGATACGCAGTATTTT. It translates to CASRNRGSGTDTQYF.

V usage is TRBV27 and J usage is TRBJ1-4, with 10 bases fitting TRBD1. V shed 7 bases, J shed 7 bases, and the junction held 6 bases outside the gene matches. This CDR3 comprises 14 residues. Germline V gene sequence: CDR1 MNHEY, CDR2 SMNVEV (reference sequence). The CDR3 sequence is CASNPGTGVEKLFF. In DNA, the CDR3 is TGTGCCAGCAACCCTGGGACAGGGGTTGAAAAACTGTTTTTT.

For the CDR3, the DNA is TGTGCCAGCAGCCAATCCTTACACAGTCGAGAGACCCAGTACTTC. Translating it yields CASSQSLHSRETQYF. The chain recombines TRBV7-2 with TRBJ2-5, with D hard to call. Germline V gives CDR1 SGHTA, CDR2 FQGNSA. CDR3 length: 15 amino acids. V gave up 5 bases and J gave up 4 bases, with 17 bases separating them.

This chain joins TRBV29-1 and TRBJ2-3, with D possibly matching TRBD2 (5 bases). Germline CDR1 and CDR2: SQVTM and ANQGSEA. This CDR3 contains 16 residues. V was trimmed by 3 bases and J by 2 bases, leaving 18 bases between them. CDR3 in amino acids: CSVEDRWTDNTDTQYF. In nucleotides, the CDR3 is TGCAGCGTTGAGGATCGCTGGACTGATAACACAGATACGCAGTATTTT.